Presented here are 14 T cell receptor beta chains from one specimen sequenced in a study of CD8 T cells in Susac syndrome. When the RNA was reverse transcribed, random hexamers were used with an input of roughly 0.45 to 1 ug. TCRdb analysed the immunoSEQ multiplex PCR reads with MiXCR anew, one entry per CDR3 protein. This table holds 80,000 or so distinct CDR3 sequences, roughly 91% found once. Sequencing was done on a sample of CD4+ T cells from PBMCs. Receptors originate from a human donor with Susac syndrome.

The genes are TRBV19 and TRBJ1-5; weak D call: TRBD1 (6 bases). The germline gives CDR1 LNHDA, CDR2 SQIVND (reference sequence). V was clipped by 3 bases and J by 6 bases, with 15 bases between them. The CDR3 spans 15 residues. The CDR3 region is CASSIVGHDLQPQHF. DNA for the CDR3: TGTGCCAGTAGTATCGTGGGACATGACCTTCAGCCCCAGCATTTT.

About this clonotype: A read error may produce the germline difference seen at one junction end. The chain carries TRBV7-7 and TRBJ2-3, with no clear D. CDR3 size: 15 residues. Germline assignment: CDR1 SSHAT and CDR2 FNYEAQ (reference sequence). Written as DNA, the CDR3 is TGTGCTAGCAGCTTAGCTCCGCGTCGGGCAGATACGCAGTATTTT. This encodes CASSLAPRRADTQYF.

The gene calls are TRBV5-1 and TRBJ2-1, with 10 bases lining up with TRBD2. V trimming: 0 bases; J trimming: 9 bases; junction bases outside the gene matches: 6. The CDR3 runs 15 residues. Germline CDR1 is SGHRS and CDR2 is YFSETQ. Here the CDR3 reads CASSLGLAGAAEQFF. DNA of the CDR3: TGCGCCAGCAGCTTGGGCCTAGCGGGAGCGGCTGAGCAGTTCTTC. The full variable domain, with the rest looked up from reference TRBV5-1 and TRBJ2-1, is KAGVTQTPRYLIKTRGQQVTLSCSPISGHRSVSWYQQTPGQGLQFLFEYFSETQRNKGNFPGRFSGRQFSNSRSEMNVSTLELGDSALYLCASSLGLAGAAEQFFGPGTRLTVL.

This sequence joins TRBV20-1 and TRBJ2-1, with D tentatively TRBD1 or TRBD2 (6 bases each). CDR3 size: 14 residues. V lost 6 bases to trimming and J lost 8 bases, with 20 bases between them. Germline V lookup: CDR1 DFQATT, CDR2 SNEGSKA (reference sequence). In DNA form, the CDR3 reads TGCAGTGCCCCCCCAGCCGGTAGGGGGGATGAGCAGTTCTTC. It translates to CSAPPAGRGDEQFF.

This chain connects TRBV18 to TRBJ1-2; 7 bases agree with TRBD1. This CDR3 is 16 amino acids long. Germline CDR1 reads KGHSH; CDR2 reads LQKENI. V dropped 3 bases and J dropped 2; count of bases not matched to a gene: 9. The CDR3 region is CASSPIGTETNYGYTF. In nucleotides, the CDR3 is TGTGCCAGCTCACCGATTGGGACAGAGACCAACTATGGCTACACCTTC.

The CDR3 loop is CSARGTVYEQYF. The DNA of the CDR3 is TGCAGTGCTAGAGGGACAGTCTACGAGCAGTACTTC. This sequence joins TRBV20-1 and TRBJ2-7, with a weak D call TRBD1 (6 bases). Trimming shortened V by 1 base and J by 3 bases, and 7 bases separated the two germline ends. CDR3 length: 12 amino acids. Germline V gene lookup returns CDR1 DFQATT and CDR2 SNEGSKA (reference sequence).

This chain joins TRBV7-6 and TRBJ2-3; no clear D. There are 14 residues in the CDR3. Germline assignment: CDR1 SGHVS and CDR2 FNYEAQ. Trimming removed 3 bases from V and 1 base from J, with 8 bases in between. The DNA for the CDR3 is TGTGCCAGCAGCTTCCTATTCGGCACAGATACGCAGTATTTT. The encoded protein is CASSFLFGTDTQYF.

J is TRBJ2-7 and V is TRBV6-5; D gene uncertain. Germline V CDR1 and CDR2: MNHEY, SVGAGI. The CDR3 length is 14 residues. The V end lost 2 bases, the J end lost 4 bases, and 12 bases lay between the germline ends. The CDR3, as DNA: TGTGCCAGCAGTTACGGTGGAGCGATGTACGAGCAGTACTTC. It codes for CASSYGGAMYEQYF.

The chain uses TRBV7-2 and TRBJ1-5; D might be TRBD1 (5 bases). The germline CDR1 and CDR2 sequences are SGHTA and FQGNSA. The CDR3 is made up of 14 amino acids. Trimming shortened V by 5 bases and J by 1 base, and 9 bases separated the two germline ends. The CDR3: CASSVRASNQPQHF. The CDR3 DNA is TGTGCCAGCAGCGTCAGGGCGAGCAATCAGCCCCAGCATTTT.

This chain links TRBV6-5 with TRBJ1-1, with D uncertain. The CDR3 runs to 15 residues. Trimming stripped 7 bases from V and 1 base from J, with 16 bases between. CDR1 is MNHEY and CDR2 is SVGAGI in the germline V gene. CDR3 coding DNA: TGTGCCAGCAAAATGGGCCCACAAAGGAACACTGAAGCTTTCTTT. It is translated as CASKMGPQRNTEAFF.

V usage is TRBV5-1 and J usage is TRBJ1-5; the D is unclear. Germline V gives CDR1 SGHRS, CDR2 YFSETQ. The V end was cut by 0 bases, the J end by 3 bases, with 10 bases between. This CDR3 comprises 15 residues. The CDR3 loop reads CASSLGGGNNQPQHF. CDR3 DNA sequence: TGCGCCAGCAGCTTGGGAGGTGGGAACAATCAGCCCCAGCATTTT.

Only one count was recorded for this clonotype. The rearrangement uses TRBV7-2 and TRBJ2-1; D is ambiguous. The germline V gene has CDR1 SGHTA and CDR2 FQGNSA. The CDR3 sequence is 14 residues long. V lost 9 bases, J lost 9 bases, and 21 bases lay in between. The CDR3 reads CASVYVVAQGEQFF. DNA of the CDR3: TGTGCCAGTGTATATGTTGTCGCACAAGGTGAGCAGTTCTTC.

The chain has TRBV2 and TRBJ1-4, with TRBD1 identical over 8 bases. V was pared by 3 bases and J by 8 bases, with 11 bases of the junction left unmatched. Germline V gene lookup returns CDR1 SNHLY and CDR2 FYNNEI. The CDR3 is 16 residues long. CDR3 sequence: CASSDRGRIMSEKLFF. The CDR3 DNA sequence: TGTGCCAGCAGTGACAGGGGGCGCATAATGTCCGAAAAACTGTTTTTT.

The rearrangement uses TRBV7-3 and TRBJ1-2; 7 nucleotides match TRBD1. Germline CDR1 SGHTA, CDR2 FQGTGA. Trimming removed 10 bases from V and 4 bases from J; junction bases left unmatched: 18. The CDR3 length is 16 residues. For the CDR3, the DNA is TGTGCCACGCTTCGACAGGGACAGACGTCCAGCTATGGCTACACCTTC. This gives the protein CATLRQGQTSSYGYTF.